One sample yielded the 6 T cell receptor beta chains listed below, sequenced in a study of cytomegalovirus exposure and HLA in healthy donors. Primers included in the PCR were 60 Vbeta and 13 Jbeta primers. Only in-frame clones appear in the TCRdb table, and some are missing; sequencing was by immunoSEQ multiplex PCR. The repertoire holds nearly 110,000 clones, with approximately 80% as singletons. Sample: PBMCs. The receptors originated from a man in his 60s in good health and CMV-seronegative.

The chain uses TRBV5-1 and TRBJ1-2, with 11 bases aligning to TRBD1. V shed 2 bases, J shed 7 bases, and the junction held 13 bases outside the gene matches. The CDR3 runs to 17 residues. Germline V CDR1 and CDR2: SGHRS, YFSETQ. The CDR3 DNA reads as TGCGCCAGCAGCTTTATATCAACAACCGGGACAGGGGGTGGCTACACCTTC. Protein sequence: CASSFISTTGTGGGYTF.

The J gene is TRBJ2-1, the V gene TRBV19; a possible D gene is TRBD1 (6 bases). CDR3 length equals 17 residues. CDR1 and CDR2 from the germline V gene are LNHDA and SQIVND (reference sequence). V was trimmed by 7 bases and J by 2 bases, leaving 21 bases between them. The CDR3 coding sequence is TGTGCCAGTACAGAAACCGGGACACCGACTGCCTACAATGAGCAGTTCTTC. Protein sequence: CASTETGTPTAYNEQFF.

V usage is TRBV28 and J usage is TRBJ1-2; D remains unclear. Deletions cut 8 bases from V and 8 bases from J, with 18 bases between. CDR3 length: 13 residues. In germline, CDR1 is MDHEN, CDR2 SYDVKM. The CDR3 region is CASGRVDLGGYTF. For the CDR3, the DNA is TGTGCCAGCGGCCGGGTTGACCTAGGAGGCTACACCTTC.

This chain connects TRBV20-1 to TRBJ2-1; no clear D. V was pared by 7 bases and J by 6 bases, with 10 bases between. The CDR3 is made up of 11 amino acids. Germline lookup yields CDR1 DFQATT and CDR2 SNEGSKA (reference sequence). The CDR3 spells CSVPRFNEQFF. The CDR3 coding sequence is TGCAGTGTCCCTAGGTTCAATGAGCAGTTCTTC.

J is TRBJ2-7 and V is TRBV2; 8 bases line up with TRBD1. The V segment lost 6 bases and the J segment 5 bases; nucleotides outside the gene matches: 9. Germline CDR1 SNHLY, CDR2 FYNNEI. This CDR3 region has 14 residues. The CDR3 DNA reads TGTGCCAGCAGCCCGACAGGGGTTGTCCACGAGCAGTACTTC. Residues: CASSPTGVVHEQYF.

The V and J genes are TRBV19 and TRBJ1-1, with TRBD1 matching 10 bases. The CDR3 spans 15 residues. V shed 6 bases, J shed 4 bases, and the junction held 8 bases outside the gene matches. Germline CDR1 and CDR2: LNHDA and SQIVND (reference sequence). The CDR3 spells CASRRQGAMSTEAFF. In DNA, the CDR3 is TGTGCCAGTAGGAGACAGGGGGCCATGTCCACTGAAGCTTTCTTT.